This T cell receptor (beta chain) was identified during a study of blood T cell repertoires in COVID-19. At the level of the study: Nucleic acid was either cDNA or gDNA, and it came from T cells, B-cell-depleted T cells, or PBMCs.

V lost 7 bases and J lost 4, with 14 bases in between. In germline, CDR1 is MNHEY, CDR2 SVGAGI. This CDR3 spans 15 amino acids. Profiled with immunoSEQ multiplex PCR; TCRdb holds only in-frame clones, not every one. This table holds about 170,000 clones, about 86% found once. The clonotype originates from a woman in her seventies who had recovered from COVID-19. Sequenced input: peripheral blood. The chain recombines TRBV6-5 with TRBJ2-6, with D possibly TRBD1 on 6 matching bases. The CDR3 nucleotides read TGTGCCAGCACCAAAGGGACATCCGGGGCCAACGTCCTGACTTTC. Translation gives CASTKGTSGANVLTF.